This TCR beta chain emerged from a study of T-cell memory formation after mild COVID-19 listed by TCRdb under 2021. About the full investigation: Most TCR sequence clusters were specific to one of the two donors. In two donors, T-cell clones that expanded and contracted after mild COVID-19 were tracked by sequencing TCRalpha and TCRbeta repertoires over time. The cohort was made up of two young adult volunteers, one female and one male, who were previously healthy.

The CDR3 numbers 12 residues from cysteine through phenylalanine. The sequence is cut down to CDR3 DNA, 36 bases in frame from base 1. The junction shows trimming of 0 bases on V and 8 bases on J, plus 4 bases between the germline ends. The germline V gene (reference sequence) yields SEHNR for CDR1 and FQNEAQ for CDR2. Ficoll-Paque density gradient centrifugation was used to isolate PBMCs. These reads were obtained on an Illumina NovaSeq 6000. Using 5'RACE with constant-segment primers, TCRalpha and TCRbeta cDNA libraries were constructed, with sample barcodes and unique molecular identifiers added in the process. RNA was extracted from every sample with Trizol reagent. The libraries were amplified in two PCR steps, and the second step added a second sample barcode and Illumina TruSeq adapters. Libraries were sequenced on an Illumina NovaSeq with 2 x 150 bp paired-end reads. As for the original processing: Demultiplexing of reads and collapsing into UMI-guided consensus sequences were performed with migec v1.2.7. Using mixcr v2.1.11, UMI consensuses were aligned to TRA and TRB V and J templates and then assembled into clonotypes. A clonotype was counted as expanded or contracted only when both edgeR and NoisET called the clonotype significant, with the noise models trained on biological replicates. For edgeR calls, the thresholds were a false discovery rate-adjusted p below 0.01 and a log2 fold-change of 1. As an exploratory analysis of dynamics, max-normalized trajectories of the 1000 most abundant clonotypes were examined by PCA with hierarchical clustering. The CD4 or CD8 phenotype of responding clones was assigned using the separately sequenced CD4+ and CD8+ repertoires. TCRdb reworked the public reads: Q25 trimming with fastp, MiXCR clone assembly, productive beta chains retained. All rows with the same CDR3 protein become a single entry with the most common DNA and genes. TCRdb assigned the V and J calls; the authors' analysis was not used. The sample profile shows around 510,000 distinct CDR3 sequences; roughly 21% of them were found once. The ten largest account for approximately 8% of the sample.

In the case of this clonotype: The specificity of this receptor is unknown. One base away there is no much larger clone; base qualities are not given.

Results the study describes overall, beyond this receptor: Whether the second-wave clones peaking on day 37 were SARS-CoV-2 specific was not confirmed. Clones contracting from day 15 to 85 had balanced CD4/CD8 phenotypes, while a second wave expanding from day 15 to 37 was biased towards CD4+. Contracting CD4+ clones were located mainly in the CM and EM memory subsets, whereas CD8+ clones were found to be enriched in EMRA. The study included only a couple of mild cases, and larger cohorts that include severe cases with pre-infection samples were judged to be necessary. Some responding clones were found in pre-infection memory, which suggests that pre-existing cross-reactive memory T cells took part in the SARS-CoV-2 response.

The chain couples TRBV7-9 to TRBJ2-2; the D segment cannot be called with confidence. Source material: PBMCs or a T cell subset sorted from them (not recorded which). This TCR derives from an adult woman who had mild COVID-19 (a few samples of this study predate the infection). The sample titles of this study are shuffled in the database, so cell type and time point are left out; the donor was told from shared clones. The encoded CDR3 is CASSLAEGELFF. The nucleotide sequence reads as follows: TGTGCCAGCAGCTTAGCGGAGGGGGAGCTGTTTTTT.